This entry describes one T cell receptor beta chain. The sample belongs to a study of control samples from healthy donors and cancer patients. Trimming took off 8 bases at V and 11 bases at J, with 12 bases between the two ends. The CDR3 extends over 10 amino acids. Method: immunoSEQ multiplex PCR; TCRdb's copy keeps in-frame clones and lacks some. Among 200,000 or so clones, around 94% were seen once, and the ten largest hold about 1.6%. The clonotype was recovered from a man aged 50-59 years in good health. V is TRBV12-3 or TRBV12-4 and J is TRBJ1-1, with TRBD1 as a possible D gene (6 bases). Sequenced: blood. DNA of the CDR3: TGTGCCAGCGTTAAGGGGGATGCTTTCTTT. This codes for CASVKGDAFF.